This T cell receptor (beta chain) came from a study of metastatic and nonmetastatic thyroid tumors. As handled by the study authors: A classifier of distant metastasis in papillary thyroid cancer was built from CDR3 differences (across clinicopathological groups). TCRdb called clones again from the PCR reads with MiXCR. The V and J calls were not made by the authors but by TCRdb's processing. The table records 80,000 to 85,000 clones, about 12% of them present only once. All patients were untreated before thyroid surgery. The CDR3 loop spans 19 amino acids. Trimming removed 3 bases from V and 4 bases from J; junction bases left unmatched: 21. Germline V gene data show CDR1 as DFQATT and CDR2 as SNEGSKA (reference sequence).

What was sequenced was tumor tissue. This TCR was sampled from a female donor with papillary thyroid cancer or a benign thyroid nodule (not recorded which). Some clones in this sample may be carry-over from other donors' samples. The V and J genes are TRBV20-1 and TRBJ2-1; 7 bases agree with TRBD2. CDR3 bases: TGCAGTGCTAGTCTCTTTGGGACTATAGCGGCCAAATTGTACAATGAGCAGTTCTTC. Its protein is CSASLFGTIAAKLYNEQFF.